This passage covers 15 T cell receptor beta chains from one sample sequenced in a study of untreated major depressive disorder. Measured with immunoSEQ multiplex PCR; TCRdb has only the in-frame clones, and not every one. In the table there are 21,000 or so clones, about 93% of which are singletons. Material: CD4+ T cells from PBMCs. The receptors stem from a man between 25 and 39 years old in good health.

This clone was picked up one time. This chain uses TRBV7-2 with TRBJ1-2; perhaps TRBD1 as D (6 bases). V shed 5 bases and J shed 8 bases, with 18 bases lying between them. The CDR3 runs 14 residues. Germline V gene data show CDR1 as SGHTA and CDR2 as FQGNSA. CDR3 sequence (DNA): TGTGCCAGCAGCCTTTTACAGGGAAGTCGGGGCTACACCTTC. Its translation: CASSLLQGSRGYTF.

The rearrangement links TRBV5-1 to TRBJ2-7, with D maybe TRBD2 (5 bases). Per the germline V gene, CDR1 is SGHRS and CDR2 is YFSETQ. This CDR3 is 13 amino acids long. Between the trimmed V and J ends, which lost 4 bases and 2 bases, there was a span of 10 bases. CDR3 protein: CASSTEAAYEQYF. CDR3 nucleotide sequence: TGCGCCAGCAGCACGGAGGCGGCCTACGAGCAGTACTTC.

The chain joins TRBV2 to TRBJ2-2; 9 bases map to TRBD2. Trimming cost V 4 bases and J 4 bases; bases outside gene matches: 7. Per germline, CDR1 SNHLY and CDR2 FYNNEI. The CDR3 sequence is 16 residues long. The CDR3 protein is CASSVEAGGITGELFF. DNA of the CDR3: TGTGCCAGCAGTGTTGAGGCGGGAGGGATCACCGGGGAGCTGTTTTTT.

The chain employs TRBV4-3 and TRBJ1-1; D remains unclear. V lost 1 base and J lost 6, with 15 bases in between. CDR1 is LGHNA, CDR2 YSLEER, per germline. The CDR3 sequence is 15 residues long. The CDR3: CASSQGWAGVSEAFF. The CDR3 nucleotides are TGCGCCAGCAGCCAAGGCTGGGCAGGTGTTTCTGAAGCTTTCTTT.

V and J are TRBV7-6 and TRBJ2-5; no firm D call. The CDR3 spans 15 residues. CDR1 and CDR2 from the germline V gene are SGHVS and FNYEAQ. The germline V and J ends were trimmed by 1 base and 4 bases, with 13 bases remaining between them. CDR3 sequence (DNA): TGTGCCAGCAGCTTAGGCCGGATCCTAGGAGAGACCCAGTACTTC. Protein product: CASSLGRILGETQYF.

V is TRBV6-5 and J is TRBJ2-7; D is possibly TRBD2 (7 bases). The CDR3 sequence is 15 residues long. The germline CDR1 and CDR2 sequences are MNHEY and SVGAGI. The V end was cut by 6 bases, the J end by 7 bases, with 22 bases between. The CDR3 region has the DNA TGTGCCAGCAGCTTCCCCGGGGGGCAGGTGCGGGAGCAGTACTTC. Translating it yields CASSFPGGQVREQYF.

The chain combines TRBV7-2 with TRBJ1-2, with a tentative D call TRBD1 (5 bases). Germline CDR1 is SGHTA and CDR2 is FQGNSA. V dropped 5 bases and J dropped 8 bases, with 15 bases sitting between them. The CDR3 totals 13 residues. The CDR3 sequence: CASSERGVGGYTF. CDR3 nucleotides: TGTGCCAGCAGCGAAAGAGGGGTGGGAGGCTACACCTTC. Full variable domain (missing parts from reference TRBV7-2 and TRBJ1-2): GAGVSQSPSNKVTEKGKDVELRCDPISGHTALYWYRQSLGQGLEFLIYFQGNSAPDKSGLPSDRFSAERTGGSVSTLTIQRTQQEDSAVYLCASSERGVGGYTFGSGTRLTVV.

V and J are TRBV27 and TRBJ2-7; D tentatively fits TRBD1 or TRBD2 (5 bases each). V lost 10 bases to trimming and J lost 0 bases, with 22 bases between them. CDR1 and CDR2 from the germline V gene are MNHEY and SMNVEV (reference sequence). The CDR3 covers 16 residues. The CDR3, as DNA: TGTGCCACCAAAGCTGCCGGGACCCTACCCTCCTACGAGCAGTACTTC. The encoded protein is CATKAAGTLPSYEQYF.

This clone was detected only a few times. The chain recombines TRBV5-1 with TRBJ2-1, with 10 bases lining up with TRBD2. From germline, CDR1 is SGHRS and CDR2 YFSETQ. With 3 bases clipped from V and 0 bases from J, the junction kept 3 bases outside the gene matches. This CDR3 spans 16 amino acids. CDR3 coding DNA: TGCGCCAGCAGCTCGGGACTAGCGTACTCCTACAATGAGCAGTTCTTC. Its translation: CASSSGLAYSYNEQFF.

The chain combines TRBV28 with TRBJ1-2, with TRBD1 matching 7 bases. V gave up 3 bases and J gave up 5 bases; unmatched junction bases: 6. CDR1 MDHEN and CDR2 SYDVKM come from the germline V gene. CDR3 length: 14 residues. The CDR3 loop reads CASSFVEGAYGYTF. CDR3 DNA: TGTGCCAGCAGTTTCGTGGAGGGGGCGTATGGCTACACCTTC.

The rearrangement links TRBV7-2 to TRBJ2-7; D not resolved. The ends were cut back, 5 bases at V and 1 base at J, with 3 bases in the middle. Germline CDR1 is SGHTA and CDR2 is FQGNSA. The CDR3 covers 11 residues. The CDR3 region is CASSASYEQYF. The CDR3 nucleotides are TGTGCCAGCAGCGCATCCTACGAGCAGTACTTC.

The rearrangement joins TRBV7-2 to TRBJ2-7, with D perhaps matching TRBD1 (6 bases). This CDR3 has 14 residues. Trimming left V 4 bases short and J 1 base short, with 11 bases between. CDR1 is SGHTA and CDR2 is FQGNSA in the germline V gene. The CDR3: CASSSNRASYEQYF. The CDR3 coding sequence is TGTGCCAGCAGCTCTAACAGGGCATCCTACGAGCAGTACTTC.

The genes are TRBV4-2 and TRBJ2-2; D might be TRBD2 (6 bases). The germline CDR1 and CDR2 sequences are LGHNA and YNFKEQ. V was shortened by 0 bases and J by 0 bases, with 8 bases between the two germline ends. This CDR3 has 16 amino acids. The DNA for the CDR3 is TGTGCCAGCAGCCAAGATCGGGGGTCGAACACCGGGGAGCTGTTTTTT. As protein: CASSQDRGSNTGELFF.

The rearrangement joins TRBV5-1 to TRBJ2-1, with 8 bases aligning to TRBD2. The CDR3 is 14 amino acids. V was pared by 1 base and J by 7 bases, with 4 bases of the junction left unmatched. Germline V gene lookup returns CDR1 SGHRS and CDR2 YFSETQ. CDR3 nucleotide sequence: TGCGCCAGCAGCTTGCAGGGACTAGGGAATGAGCAGTTCTTC. Translated: CASSLQGLGNEQFF.

This chain connects TRBV7-2 to TRBJ2-5; D is uncertain. Trimming cost V 3 bases and J 5 bases, with 4 bases left between them. This CDR3 comprises 11 residues. Germline values: CDR1 SGHTA, CDR2 FQGNSA. The CDR3 here is CASSFVETQYF. CDR3 in DNA: TGTGCCAGCAGCTTCGTCGAGACCCAGTACTTC.